This TCR beta chain is from a study of PD-L1 blockade in urothelial cancer. Looking at the study overall: The median T cell count in blood samples was 140,000 to 150,000.

CDR3 length: 16 amino acids. Germline values: CDR1 SGHDT, CDR2 YYEEEE. The J segment lost 1 base and the V segment lost 3 bases, leaving 6 bases of the junction unmatched. Clones were sequenced by immunoSEQ multiplex PCR, and TCRdb holds only the in-frame ones, with some missing. Of 130,000 or so clones in the sample, about 81% were seen once. Time point given: pretreatment peripheral blood. Each patient gave between 1 and 8 samples, pretreatment and on-treatment. The V and J genes are TRBV5-6 and TRBJ2-1; 8 bases are shared with TRBD2. The sample was PBMCs, taken around atezolizumab (anti-PD-L1) treatment. The receptor comes from a man in his forties or fifties with urothelial cancer. The CDR3: CASSSRTSWSYNEQFF. CDR3 bases: TGTGCCAGCAGCTCAAGGACTAGCTGGTCCTACAATGAGCAGTTCTTC.